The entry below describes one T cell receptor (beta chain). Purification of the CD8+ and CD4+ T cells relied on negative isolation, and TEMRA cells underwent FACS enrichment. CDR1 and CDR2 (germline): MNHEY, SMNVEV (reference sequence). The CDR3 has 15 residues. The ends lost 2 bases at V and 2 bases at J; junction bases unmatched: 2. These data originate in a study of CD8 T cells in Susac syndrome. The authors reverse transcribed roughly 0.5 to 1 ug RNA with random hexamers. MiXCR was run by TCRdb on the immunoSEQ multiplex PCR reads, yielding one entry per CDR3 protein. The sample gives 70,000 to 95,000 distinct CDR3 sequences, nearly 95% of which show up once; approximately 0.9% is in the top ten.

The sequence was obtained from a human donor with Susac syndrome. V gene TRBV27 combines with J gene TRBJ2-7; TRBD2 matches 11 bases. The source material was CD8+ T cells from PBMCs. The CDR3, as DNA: TGTGCCAGCAGTTTACTAGCGGGAGGCCCCTACGAGCAGTACTTC. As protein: CASSLLAGGPYEQYF.